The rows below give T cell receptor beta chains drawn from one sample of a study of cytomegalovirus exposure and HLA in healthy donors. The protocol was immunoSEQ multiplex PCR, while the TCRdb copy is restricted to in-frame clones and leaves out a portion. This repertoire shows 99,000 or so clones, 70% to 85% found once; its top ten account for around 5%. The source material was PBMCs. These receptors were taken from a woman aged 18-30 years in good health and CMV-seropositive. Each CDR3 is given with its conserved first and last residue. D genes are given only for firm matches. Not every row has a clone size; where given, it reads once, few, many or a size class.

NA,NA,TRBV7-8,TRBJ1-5,CASSPAGGQGNQPQHF,TGTGCCAGCAGCCCAGCCGGTGGTCAGGGCAATCAGCCCCAGCATTTT
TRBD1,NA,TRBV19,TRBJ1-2,CASSNRGFYGYTF,TGTGCCAGTAGCAACAGGGGATTCTATGGCTACACCTTC
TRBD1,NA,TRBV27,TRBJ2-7,CASWDRGYEQYF,TGTGCCAGCTGGGACAGGGGGTACGAGCAGTACTTC
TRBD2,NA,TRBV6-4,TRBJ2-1,CASSEASGRYNEQFF,TGTGCCAGCAGTGAGGCTAGCGGGAGATACAATGAGCAGTTCTTC
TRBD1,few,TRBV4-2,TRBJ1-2,CASSQDLGTVDGYTF,TGTGCCAGCAGCCAAGATCTTGGGACAGTGGACGGCTACACCTTC
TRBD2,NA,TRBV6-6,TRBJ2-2,CASTLKTGTSTGELFF,TGTGCCAGCACTTTAAAAACCGGGACTAGCACCGGGGAGCTGTTTTTT
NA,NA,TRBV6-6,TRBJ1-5,CASSQQGNQPQHF,TGTGCCAGCAGTCAACAGGGCAATCAGCCCCAGCATTTT
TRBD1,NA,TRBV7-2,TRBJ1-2,CASSYGQGARGYTF,TGTGCCAGCAGCTATGGACAGGGGGCGAGAGGCTACACCTTC
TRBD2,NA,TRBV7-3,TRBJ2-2,CASSSTSGNTGELFF,TGTGCCAGCAGCTCGACTAGCGGGAACACCGGGGAGCTGTTTTTT
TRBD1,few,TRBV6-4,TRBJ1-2,CASSAGTGGYGYTF,TGTGCCAGCAGTGCCGGGACAGGGGGCTATGGCTACACCTTC
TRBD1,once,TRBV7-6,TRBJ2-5,CASSLFLGQGTETQYF,TGTGCCAGCAGCTTATTTCTCGGACAGGGGACAGAGACCCAGTACTTC
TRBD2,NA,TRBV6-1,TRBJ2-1,CASSGGSGASRNEQFF,TGTGCCAGCAGTGGGGGTAGCGGGGCGTCCCGTAATGAGCAGTTCTTC
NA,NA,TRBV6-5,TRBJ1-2,CASSYSPGSNYGYTF,TGTGCCAGCAGTTACTCGCCAGGGTCTAACTATGGCTACACCTTC
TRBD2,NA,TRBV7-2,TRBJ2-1,CASSRTSGRNEQFF,TGTGCCAGCAGCCGGACTAGCGGGAGAAATGAGCAGTTCTTC
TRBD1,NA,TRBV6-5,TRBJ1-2,CASSYSSGRGLGGYTF,TGTGCCAGCAGTTACTCGAGCGGCAGGGGGCTTGGGGGCTACACCTTC
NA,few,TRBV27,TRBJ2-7,CASSPLAPRSYEQYF,TGTGCCAGCAGTCCCCTAGCGCCTAGATCCTACGAGCAGTACTTC
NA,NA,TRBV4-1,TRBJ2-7,CASSHPGLPYEQYF,TGCGCCAGCAGCCACCCGGGACTCCCCTACGAGCAGTACTTC
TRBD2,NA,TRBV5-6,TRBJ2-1,CASSGSTSGSPNEQFF,TGTGCCAGCAGCGGCTCGACTAGCGGGAGCCCCAATGAGCAGTTCTTC
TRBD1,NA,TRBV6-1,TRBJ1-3,CASSTGTGSGNTIYF,TGTGCCAGCAGTACCGGGACAGGGAGTGGAAACACCATATATTTT
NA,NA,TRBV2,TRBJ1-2,CASNRDPGGYGYTF,TGTGCCAGCAACCGGGACCCGGGAGGCTATGGCTACACCTTC
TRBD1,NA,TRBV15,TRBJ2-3,CATSRRSGGALTDTQYF,TGTGCCACCAGCAGGAGGTCAGGGGGCGCCCTTACAGATACGCAGTATTTT
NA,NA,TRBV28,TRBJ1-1,CASSLMVNTEAFF,TGTGCCAGCTCCCTAATGGTGAACACTGAAGCTTTCTTT
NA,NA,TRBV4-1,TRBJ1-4,CASSQVQATNEKLFF,TGCGCCAGCAGCCAAGTACAGGCAACTAATGAAAAACTGTTTTTT
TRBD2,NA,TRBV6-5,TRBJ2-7,CASSYSGGRGTYEQYF,TGTGCCAGCAGTTACTCAGGCGGGAGGGGTACGTACGAGCAGTACTTC
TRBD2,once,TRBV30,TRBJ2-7,CAWSVGSGGEQYF,TGTGCCTGGAGTGTAGGTAGCGGGGGCGAGCAGTACTTC
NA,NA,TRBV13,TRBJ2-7,CASSTGGQTYEQYF,TGTGCCAGCAGCACTGGCGGACAGACGTACGAGCAGTACTTC
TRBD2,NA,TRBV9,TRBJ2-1,CASSATGLAGGDEQFF,TGTGCCAGCAGCGCGACTGGACTAGCGGGAGGGGATGAGCAGTTCTTC
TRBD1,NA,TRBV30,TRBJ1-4,CAWAKQTGGREKLFF,TGTGCCTGGGCGAAGCAGACAGGGGGGCGTGAAAAACTGTTTTTT
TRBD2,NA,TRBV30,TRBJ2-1,CAVQSGRLNNEQFF,TGTGCCGTTCAAAGCGGGAGGCTCAACAATGAGCAGTTCTTC
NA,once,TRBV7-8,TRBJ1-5,CASSPSTGNGNQPQHF,TGTGCCAGCAGCCCATCTACTGGTAATGGCAATCAGCCCCAGCATTTT
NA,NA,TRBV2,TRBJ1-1,CASTGNTEAFF,TGTGCCAGCACCGGGAACACTGAAGCTTTCTTT
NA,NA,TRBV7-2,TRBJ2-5,CASSRDSQETQYF,TGTGCCAGCAGCCGGGACTCACAAGAGACCCAGTACTTC
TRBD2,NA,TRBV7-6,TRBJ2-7,CASSSQSSGEQYF,TGTGCCAGCAGCTCCCAGTCTAGCGGCGAGCAGTACTTC
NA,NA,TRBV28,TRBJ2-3,CASGLTDPRTDTQYF,TGTGCCAGCGGACTGACGGACCCCAGAACAGATACGCAGTATTTT
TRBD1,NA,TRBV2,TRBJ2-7,CASGATGDHEQYF,TGTGCCAGCGGGGCGACAGGGGACCACGAGCAGTACTTC
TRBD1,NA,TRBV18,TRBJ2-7,CASSPPRSVGTGAEQYF,TGTGCCAGCTCACCACCGAGAAGTGTCGGGACAGGGGCCGAGCAGTACTTC
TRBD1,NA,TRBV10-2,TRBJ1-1,CASRGTATEAFF,TGCGCCAGCAGGGGGACAGCCACTGAAGCTTTCTTT
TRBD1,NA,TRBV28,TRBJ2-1,CASSFDRGPRNEQFF,TGTGCCAGCAGTTTCGACAGGGGACCTAGGAATGAGCAGTTCTTC
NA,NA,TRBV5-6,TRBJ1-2,CASSFPSGARGYTF,TGTGCCAGCAGCTTCCCCTCAGGGGCTAGGGGCTACACCTTC
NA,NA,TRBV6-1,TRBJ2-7,CASSTGVTHEQYF,TGTGCCAGCTCGACGGGAGTTACCCACGAGCAGTACTTC
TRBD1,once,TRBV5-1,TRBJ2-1,CASFHPGTGSNEQFF,TGCGCCAGCTTCCATCCCGGGACAGGATCCAATGAGCAGTTCTTC
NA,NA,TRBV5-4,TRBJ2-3,CASSLARDTQYF,TGTGCCAGCAGCTTGGCTCGAGATACGCAGTATTTT
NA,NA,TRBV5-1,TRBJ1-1,CASSLYAAAVNTEAFF,TGCGCCAGCAGCTTGTATGCGGCGGCGGTGAACACTGAAGCTTTCTTT
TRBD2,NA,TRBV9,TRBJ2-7,CASSAGGEGREQYF,TGTGCCAGCAGCGCGGGGGGGGAGGGTCGTGAGCAGTACTTC
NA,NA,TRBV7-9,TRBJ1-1,CASGSGMNTEAFF,TGTGCCAGCGGCTCGGGAATGAACACTGAAGCTTTCTTT
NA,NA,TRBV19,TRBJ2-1,CASSIGSRYNEQFF,TGTGCCAGTAGTATCGGGAGCCGGTACAATGAGCAGTTCTTC
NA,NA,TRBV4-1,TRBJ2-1,CASSSYSDEQFF,TGCGCCAGCAGCTCATATAGTGATGAGCAGTTCTTC
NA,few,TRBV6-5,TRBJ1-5,CASSYSRAGSNQPQHF,TGTGCCAGCAGTTACTCGAGAGCGGGGTCCAATCAGCCCCAGCATTTT
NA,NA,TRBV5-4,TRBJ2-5,CASRMQGGETQYF,TGTGCCAGCAGAATGCAGGGAGGCGAGACCCAGTACTTC